This T cell receptor (beta chain) was recovered during a study of OX40 agonist ivuxolimab in advanced cancers. Overall study: Three patients, one with hepatocellular carcinoma and two with cutaneous melanoma, responded partially. Overall study results and limits: Some of the lowest clonal expansion was seen in partial responders at 0.1-3.0 mg/kg. Researchers did not establish what antigens the expanded peripheral T cells target. At doses 0.1 to 3.0 mg/kg, CD4+ and CD8+ clones expanded.

The assay was immunoSEQ multiplex PCR, and TCRdb's table has in-frame clones only and misses some. The sample yields tens of thousands of clones, 85% seen once. The V end lost 0 bases, the J end lost 2 bases, and 10 bases lay between the germline ends. The CDR3 is made up of 16 amino acids. CDR1 and CDR2 from the germline V gene are LGHNA and YSLEER. Comments on this clone: Its antigen is still unknown.

The TCR sequence derives from an adult with an advanced solid tumor such as melanoma, head and neck, liver or kidney cancer. The sequences come from CD4+ or CD8+ T cells sorted from blood, collected in a trial of the OX40 agonist ivuxolimab. V gene TRBV4-3 combines with J gene TRBJ1-4; D is possibly TRBD1 (6 bases). In nucleotides, the CDR3 is TGCGCCAGCAGCCAAGATCGGGGGCTCACTAATGAAAAACTGTTTTTT. Translating it yields CASSQDRGLTNEKLFF.